The 8 T cell receptor beta chains in this list originate from one sample, sequenced in a study of cytotoxic CD8 clonotypes in ibrutinib-treated CLL (dated by TCRdb to the early 2020s). Receptor libraries were prepared by the immunoSEQ multiplex PCR assay. TCRdb provides this immuneACCESS table in a form limited to in-frame rearrangements. Some clones are lacking; in checked studies, under half of them reflect an unresolved V gene, and why the rest are absent is not known. Within this sample are 70,000 to 80,000 clones, with 70% to 90% of them counted one time only. The ten largest account for roughly 8% of the sample. The time point label, as the study defines it: progressive disease on ibrutinib. Sequenced here: PBMCs, sampled at disease progression, from a patient treated with ibrutinib. The receptors here all came from a human donor with chronic lymphocytic leukemia.

The chain combines TRBV30 with TRBJ1-5, with 7 bases fitting TRBD1. The CDR3 has 15 residues. With V trimmed by 3 bases and J by 0 bases, 5 bases remained unmatched. Germline CDR1 GTSNPN, CDR2 SVGIG (reference sequence). This chain's CDR3 is CAWSEGTVSNQPQHF. The CDR3 region has the DNA TGTGCCTGGAGCGAAGGGACAGTTAGCAATCAGCCCCAGCATTTT.

J is TRBJ2-7 and V is TRBV6-1; 8 positions agree with TRBD2. The CDR3 has 15 residues. Germline values: CDR1 MNHNS, CDR2 SASEGT. Losses at the gene ends were 5 bases for V and 4 bases for J; bases not matched to a gene: 10. The CDR3 region is CASSTDRPGGYEQYF. CDR3 in DNA: TGTGCCAGCAGTACTGACAGGCCGGGGGGGTACGAGCAGTACTTC.

The chain has TRBV5-1 and TRBJ2-2; 9 nucleotides agree with TRBD2. Germline CDR1 reads SGHRS; CDR2 reads YFSETQ. This CDR3 region has 15 residues. Trimming cost V 4 bases and J 4 bases; bases outside gene matches: 5. CDR3 residues: CASSAGGPLTGELFF. CDR3 nucleotide sequence: TGCGCCAGCAGCGCGGGGGGGCCGCTCACCGGGGAGCTGTTTTTT. Combining the CDR3 with reference TRBV5-1 and TRBJ2-2 gives the whole variable domain KAGVTQTPRYLIKTRGQQVTLSCSPISGHRSVSWYQQTPGQGLQFLFEYFSETQRNKGNFPGRFSGRQFSNSRSEMNVSTLELGDSALYLCASSAGGPLTGELFFGEGSRLTVL.

The rearrangement uses TRBV30 and TRBJ2-6; D unclear. The V gene's germline CDR1 is GTSNPN and CDR2 SVGIG (reference sequence). Trimming left V 5 bases short and J 1 base short, with 9 bases between. The CDR3 is 14 amino acids. The CDR3 region is CAWARESGANVLTF. The CDR3 coding sequence is TGTGCCTGGGCAAGGGAATCTGGGGCCAACGTCCTGACTTTC.

This chain links TRBV18 with TRBJ1-2, with 8 bases that match TRBD1. V was clipped by 8 bases and J by 5 bases; unmatched bases: 4. The CDR3 contains 12 residues. Germline V gives CDR1 KGHSH, CDR2 LQKENI. The CDR3 here is CASTGQGYGYTF. DNA of the CDR3: TGTGCCAGCACTGGACAGGGATATGGCTACACCTTC. Full variable domain (remainder filled in from reference TRBV18 and TRBJ1-2): NAGVMQNPRHLVRRRGQEARLRCSPMKGHSHVYWYRQLPEEGLKFMVYLQKENIIDESGMPKERFSAEFPKEGPSILRIQQVVRGDSAAYFCASTGQGYGYTFGSGTRLTVV.

The V call is TRBV18, the J call TRBJ2-2, with 9 bases lining up with TRBD1. V was pared by 8 bases and J by 6 bases, with 7 bases of the junction left unmatched. This CDR3 is 14 amino acids long. Germline CDR1 is KGHSH and CDR2 is LQKENI. CDR3 sequence: CASAGTGNPGELFF. Written as DNA, the CDR3 is TGTGCCAGCGCGGGGACAGGGAATCCCGGGGAGCTGTTTTTT.

The CDR3 reads CASSQVASNEQFF. The CDR3 DNA reads TGTGCCAGCAGCCAGGTCGCGAGCAATGAGCAGTTCTTC. The rearrangement links TRBV14 to TRBJ2-1, with D unresolved. V dropped 3 bases and J dropped 6 bases, with 9 bases sitting between them. Per the germline V gene, CDR1 is SGHDN and CDR2 is FVKESK. This CDR3 is built from 13 residues.

The chain recombines TRBV5-4 with TRBJ2-1, with 9 bases that match TRBD2. This CDR3 region has 16 residues. Per the germline V gene, CDR1 is SGHNT and CDR2 is YYREEE (reference sequence). V lost 0 bases to trimming and J lost 6 bases; unmatched junction nucleotides: 7. The CDR3, as DNA: TGTGCCAGCAGCTTGGGTCGCGGGGGGGCCTTCAATGAGCAGTTCTTC. Amino acid sequence: CASSLGRGGAFNEQFF.